This T cell receptor (beta chain) was sequenced for a study of spatial heterogeneity in lung cancer. Study context: Beta-chain sequences were consistently detected more often than alpha-chain sequences. Averaged across combinations, each unique TCR and UMI pairing appeared more than ten times in raw reads, which were uncorrected.

The germline V gene has CDR1 MNHEY and CDR2 SMNVEV (reference sequence). This CDR3 spans 13 amino acids. V dropped 5 bases and J dropped 1 base, with 8 bases sitting between them. Indicated time point: sample taken at primary tumor resection. The sequenced material consisted of unsorted whole RNA from tumor, nontumor lung or frozen PBMC. Samples came from 72 TRACERx patients with untreated early-stage lung cancer. TCRdb independently ran MiXCR on the 5' RACE reads; one entry per CDR3 protein. Among tens of thousands of distinct CDR3 sequences listed, around 8.4% were seen once. This clonotype was recorded a few times.

This receptor was obtained from a female donor with early-stage non-small cell lung cancer. Source: PBMCs, taken at surgery. The chain couples TRBV27 to TRBJ1-1, with no clear D. The CDR3: CASSLAQNTEAFF. The CDR3 bases are TGTGCCAGCAGTCTGGCACAGAACACTGAAGCTTTCTTT.